Many counts were recorded for the clone carrying this TCR beta chain. The CDR3 runs to 13 residues. With V trimmed by 4 bases and J by 2 bases, 0 bases remained unmatched. Germline V lookup: CDR1 ENHRY, CDR2 SYGVKD. From the PCR reads, TCRdb called clonotypes with MiXCR, one entry per CDR3 protein. The sample records almost 85,000 distinct CDR3 sequences, around 50% being singletons. These data originate in a study of CDR3 diversity in severe acne. The TCR comes from a male donor in good health, without acne. The genes are TRBV10-3 and TRBJ1-2; 8 bases map to TRBD1. Sample: blood. The CDR3 spells CAISGTGNYGYTF. CDR3 sequence (DNA): TGTGCCATCAGTGGGACAGGGAACTATGGCTACACCTTC.